The rows below give T cell receptor beta chains drawn from one sample of a study of regulatory T cells in long-lasting Graves disease. In TCRdb, the multiplex PCR reads were re-called with MiXCR into one record per CDR3 protein. The repertoire consists of about 540,000 distinct CDR3 sequences, with approximately 12% occurring once and the leading ten covering about 9.1%. The same sample was also used in a study of T cells in Graves' hyperthyroidism and ophthalmopathy.

Here the sequenced sample was peripheral blood mononuclear cells (PBMCs), taken at new diagnosis, from a patient treated with antithyroid drugs. The receptors were gathered from a young man with Graves disease. Both conserved end residues are part of each CDR3. The order of the fields is J gene, D gene, V gene, clone size, CDR3 protein, CDR3 DNA. A D gene is named only where the DNA matches it firmly. Rows may omit the clone size; those that give it use once, few, many or a size class.

TRBJ2-6 - TRBV29-1 - CSVEDRGVGANVLTF TGCAGCGTTGAAGATAGAGGGGTTGGGGCCAACGTCCTGACTTTC
TRBJ2-7 TRBD2 TRBV20-1 many CSARAGTRGAGGPGYEQYF TGCAGTGCCAGGGCCGGGACTCGGGGAGCGGGAGGGCCCGGCTACGAGCAGTACTTC
TRBJ2-3 - TRBV12-3/TRBV12-4 - CASSAPTDTQYF TGTGCCAGCAGCGCCCCCACAGATACGCAGTATTTT
TRBJ2-1 - TRBV27 many CASSLWAPSGEQFF TGTGCCAGCAGTTTATGGGCCCCGTCGGGTGAGCAGTTCTTC
TRBJ2-7 - TRBV25-1 many CASSDSGRNYEQYF TGTGCCAGCAGTGATTCGGGACGCAATTACGAGCAGTACTTC
TRBJ2-7 - TRBV6-1 - CASSATADYEQYF TGTGCCAGCAGTGCCACTGCAGACTACGAGCAGTACTTC
TRBJ2-2 TRBD2 TRBV29-1 - CSVEISEATSGRVGELFF TGCAGCGTTGAAATATCCGAGGCGACTAGCGGGAGGGTGGGGGAGCTGTTTTTT
TRBJ1-1 - TRBV3-1 many CASSQQIGGTEAFF TGTGCCAGCAGCCAACAAATTGGGGGCACTGAAGCTTTCTTT
TRBJ2-3 - TRBV2 many CASSGTFTDTQYF TGTGCCAGCAGCGGGACATTCACAGATACGCAGTATTTT
TRBJ1-4 - TRBV15 few CATSRDLFGGMHEKLFF TGTGCCACCAGCAGAGATCTCTTCGGGGGAATGCATGAAAAACTGTTTTTT
TRBJ1-1 TRBD1 TRBV24-1 many CATSGAGQGAFSAEAFF TGTGCCACCAGTGGAGCGGGACAGGGGGCGTTTTCGGCTGAAGCTTTCTTT
TRBJ2-7 - TRBV15 many CATSRVDRPLAQYF TGTGCCACCAGCAGAGTGGACCGCCCGTTAGCGCAGTACTTC
TRBJ1-1 TRBD1 TRBV29-1 many CSVGDRMNTEAFF TGCAGCGTAGGGGACAGAATGAACACTGAAGCTTTCTTT
TRBJ1-5 TRBD1 TRBV20-1 - CSADPGQGHQPQHF TGCAGTGCTGACCCGGGACAGGGCCATCAGCCCCAGCATTTT
TRBJ1-2 - TRBV19 - CASSYGTTGYTF TGTGCCAGTAGTTATGGGACTACAGGCTACACCTTC
TRBJ2-5 - TRBV29-1 - CSVEGRSWETQYF TGCAGCGTTGAAGGGCGTAGCTGGGAGACCCAGTACTTC
TRBJ1-1 - TRBV6-4 - CASSARDGDTEAFF TGTGCCAGCAGTGCCCGGGACGGGGACACTGAAGCTTTCTTT
TRBJ2-2 TRBD1 TRBV6-1 few CASRLDRVNGELFF TGTGCCAGCAGGTTGGACAGGGTGAACGGGGAGCTGTTTTTT
TRBJ2-5 - TRBV7-9 many CASSPGRAKETQYF TGTGCCAGCAGCCCCGGACGTGCAAAAGAGACCCAGTACTTC
TRBJ1-1 - TRBV20-1 many CSASPVRADTEAFF TGCAGTGCTAGCCCTGTGCGGGCGGACACTGAAGCTTTCTTT
TRBJ1-5 - TRBV24-1 - CATSDHSNQPQHF TGTGCCACCAGTGACCACAGCAATCAGCCCCAGCATTTT
TRBJ2-1 TRBD2 TRBV11-2 - CASSRTSGSGSEQFF TGTGCCAGCAGCCGGACTAGCGGGAGTGGTAGTGAGCAGTTCTTC
TRBJ2-1 - TRBV5-6 many CASSFDTYNEQFF TGTGCCAGCAGCTTCGACACGTACAATGAGCAGTTCTTC
TRBJ2-4 - TRBV24-1 - CATSESLGGKNIQYF TGTGCCACCAGTGAGTCCCTTGGGGGCAAAAACATTCAGTACTTC
TRBJ2-5 - TRBV6-2/TRBV6-3 - CASSETAYQETQYF TGTGCCAGCAGTGAGACGGCGTACCAAGAGACCCAGTACTTC
TRBJ2-2 - TRBV5-1 - CASSTGPNTGELFF TGCGCCAGCAGCACAGGGCCGAACACCGGGGAGCTGTTTTTT
TRBJ1-1 - TRBV12-3/TRBV12-4 many CATLEGPEAFF TGTGCCACTCTAGAGGGACCCGAAGCTTTCTTT
TRBJ2-7 - TRBV20-1 - CSASRGVNEQYF TGCAGTGCTAGCAGGGGGGTAAACGAGCAGTACTTC
TRBJ2-1 - TRBV10-1 many CASSDVKVGEQFF TGCGCCAGCAGTGATGTAAAGGTCGGTGAGCAGTTCTTC
TRBJ2-1 - TRBV12-3/TRBV12-4 many CASSPVGDYNEQFF TGTGCCAGCAGCCCAGTAGGGGACTACAATGAGCAGTTCTTC
TRBJ2-7 - TRBV20-1 many CSARDPLSGEQYF TGCAGTGCTAGAGACCCCTTGTCCGGCGAGCAGTACTTC
TRBJ1-2 - TRBV28 - CASRPFQGLGYTF TGTGCCAGCAGACCTTTCCAGGGCCTAGGCTACACCTTC
TRBJ2-3 TRBD2 TRBV6-4 - CASSSSGGRDTQYF TGTGCCAGCAGTTCTAGCGGGGGCAGAGATACGCAGTATTTT
TRBJ2-2 - TRBV28 many CASRRPGTITGELFF TGTGCCAGCAGGCGACCCGGGACAATCACCGGGGAGCTGTTTTTT
TRBJ2-2 TRBD1 TRBV3-1 - CASSQDPRGRTGELFF TGTGCCAGCAGCCAAGATCCCAGGGGGCGCACCGGGGAGCTGTTTTTT
TRBJ2-6 TRBD1 TRBV6-1 many CASSEEGAGANVLTF TGTGCCAGCAGTGAAGAGGGGGCCGGGGCCAACGTCCTGACTTTC
TRBJ1-6 TRBD1 TRBV7-2 few CASSLVAGGDSPLHF TGTGCCAGCAGCTTAGTTGCAGGGGGGGATTCACCCCTCCACTTT
TRBJ1-3 - TRBV6-5 few CASSSVQGRGNTIYF TGTGCCAGCAGTTCTGTTCAGGGACGAGGAAACACCATATATTTT
TRBJ1-2 TRBD1 TRBV5-6 few CASSLGTGVNYGYTF TGTGCCAGCAGCTTAGGGACAGGGGTTAACTATGGCTACACCTTC
TRBJ1-2 - TRBV27 many CASKVVGSGYTF TGTGCCAGTAAAGTTGTGGGGAGCGGCTACACCTTC
TRBJ1-6 TRBD1 TRBV20-1 many CSARYRGGDSPLHF TGCAGTGCTAGATACAGGGGGGGTGATTCACCCCTCCACTTT
TRBJ2-3 - TRBV30 - CAWSITTVTSTDTQYF TGTGCCTGGAGTATAACGACCGTTACTAGCACAGATACGCAGTATTTT
TRBJ2-3 - TRBV2 many CASSEVGGTDTQYF TGTGCCAGCAGTGAGGTAGGGGGCACAGATACGCAGTATTTT
TRBJ2-1 TRBD2 TRBV5-1 - CASSLTFLTSGANEQFF TGCGCCAGCAGCTTGACCTTTCTGACTAGCGGCGCCAATGAGCAGTTCTTC
TRBJ2-3 TRBD2 TRBV11-3 - CASSPRRTSGITDTQYF TGTGCCAGCAGCCCCCGGCGGACTAGCGGAATCACAGATACGCAGTATTTT
TRBJ1-3 - TRBV24-1 few CATSQGGDTIYF TGTGCCACCAGTCAAGGGGGGGACACCATATATTTT
TRBJ1-6 - TRBV20-1 many CSAREPVGGHSPLHF TGCAGTGCTAGGGAGCCGGTAGGGGGACATTCACCCCTCCACTTT
TRBJ1-1 - TRBV20-1 - CSARKTENTEAFF TGCAGTGCTAGAAAGACAGAGAACACTGAAGCTTTCTTT
TRBJ1-1 - TRBV9 few CASSVDRAVNTEAFF TGTGCCAGCAGCGTAGATAGGGCAGTGAACACTGAAGCTTTCTTT
TRBJ2-3 TRBD2 TRBV2 many CASRLGLAGYTDTQYF TGTGCCAGCAGATTAGGACTAGCGGGATACACAGATACGCAGTATTTT
TRBJ1-3 - TRBV4-2 - CASSQDATGAYGNTIYF TGTGCCAGCAGCCAAGATGCGACGGGGGCGTATGGAAACACCATATATTTT
TRBJ2-1 - TRBV5-1 many CASSGTDINEQFF TGCGCCAGCAGCGGAACGGACATCAATGAGCAGTTCTTC
TRBJ1-3 - TRBV7-9 many CASSLERYTIYF TGTGCCAGCAGCTTAGAGCGGTACACCATATATTTT
TRBJ2-7 - TRBV20-1 many CSASPFYAGTKNEQYF TGCAGTGCTAGTCCCTTCTATGCCGGGACCAAAAACGAGCAGTACTTC
TRBJ1-4 TRBD1 TRBV27 many CASSLAGTGGREKLFF TGTGCCAGCAGTTTAGCAGGGACAGGGGGCCGGGAAAAACTGTTTTTT
TRBJ2-1 - TRBV12-3/TRBV12-4 many CASSFQSEVDEQFF TGTGCCAGCAGTTTTCAAAGTGAGGTGGATGAGCAGTTCTTC
TRBJ2-5 - TRBV24-1 many CATSDFAGGETQYF TGTGCCACCAGTGATTTCGCAGGCGGGGAGACCCAGTACTTC
TRBJ2-5 TRBD1 TRBV29-1 - CSADREETQYF TGCAGCGCCGACAGGGAAGAGACCCAGTACTTC
TRBJ2-2 TRBD2 TRBV4-2 - CASSQRAGVVTGELFF TGTGCCAGCAGCCAACGAGCGGGAGTAGTTACCGGGGAGCTGTTTTTT